This note documents a single T cell receptor beta chain sequence. Its antigen specificity is not known. There are no base qualities to consult, and no much larger clone falls within one base. The source of the sample is a study of blood T cell repertoires in COVID-19 (dated by TCRdb to 2020 to 2021). With regard to the full study: Samples covering the acute and convalescent phases of COVID-19 were provided by collaborators in the United States, Italy and Spain. The prospective study material was composed of cDNA or gDNA derived from T cells, B-cell-depleted T cells, or PBMCs. Deeply sampled blood TCRbeta repertoires from subjects exposed to, actively infected with, or recovered from COVID-19 were included in the dataset. The repertoires were released in a freely available public database meant as a resource for research on the immune response to SARS-CoV-2. Samples were obtained from the ongoing ImmuneRACE study (first 160 participants) and from some 1,300 subjects provided by 6 global collaborators. The sample metadata nearly always contained a de-identified subject ID, COVID-19 status, age in years and sex. Where HLA class I and class II types were available, the types were taken from metadata supplied by the sample provider, not from assay-based typing. Points the paper makes about the study in general: How much clinical and demographic metadata was included differed by source and by participant, and the metadata was provided uncurated.

The collaborating institutions used their own protocols to collect whole blood in K2EDTA tubes. Collaborator samples were shipped for TCRbeta analysis as frozen whole blood, isolated PBMCs, or DNA extracted from either sample type. The immunoSEQ Assay, a bias-controlled multiplex PCR, was used to amplify TCRbeta CDR3 regions from genomic DNA. As for the original processing: The number of nucleated cells in each sample was estimated from the amplification of reference gene primers within the assay. To quantify the absolute abundance of each unique TCRbeta CDR3 rearrangement, sequence reads were collapsed and filtered. For each sample, productive Simpson clonality was calculated by taking the square root of Simpson's diversity index across productive rearrangements. TCRdb retrieved this table from immuneACCESS and kept in-frame rearrangements only. Not all clones are present; in checked studies, unresolved V genes account for under half, and no reason is known for the remainder. V, J and clone size derive from that table, while D and trimming were established from the DNA sequence. Here the sample has hundreds of thousands of clones; less than 90% occur a single time. Jointly, the top ten make up 2% to 2.5% of the sample.

The CDR3 covers 13 residues, taking in both the cysteine and the phenylalanine. Of all the DNA, just the CDR3 is kept, 39 bases in frame from base 1. CDR1 and CDR2 are read off the germline V gene as MRHNA and SNTAGT. The sample taken for sequencing was peripheral blood. The source is a woman aged 45-65 years with acute or convalescent COVID-19. The sequence links TRBV6-4 to TRBJ2-7; 8 middle bases align to TRBD1. The nucleotides are TGTACCGCCGGACAGGGAATTTTCTACGAGCAGTACTTC. Translated, this is CTAGQGIFYEQYF.